Shown below are 16 T cell receptor beta chains from a single sample sequenced in a study of shared clonotypes between healthy human individuals. Profiling relied on immunoSEQ multiplex PCR, and the TCRdb table lists in-frame clones only, not all of them. The data hold roughly 2 million clones, with roughly 95% observed a single time. Specimen: naive CD4+ T cells sorted from blood. Indicated subset: CD45RA+ positively selected. All receptors come from a man younger than 35 in good health.

This chain uses TRBV11-2 with TRBJ2-3, with 7 bases matching TRBD2. The CDR3 sequence is 16 residues long. Germline CDR1 and CDR2: SGHAT and FQNNGV. V was clipped by 5 bases and J by 4 bases; unmatched bases: 12. In nucleotides, the CDR3 is TGTGCCAGCAGCCCCAGAGGACTAGGGGACCCAGATACGCAGTATTTT. This codes for CASSPRGLGDPDTQYF. Based on the CDR3 plus reference TRBV11-2 and TRBJ2-3, the full variable domain is EAGVAQSPRYKIIEKRQSVAFWCNPISGHATLYWYQQILGQGPKLLIQFQNNGVVDDSQLPKDRFSAERLKGVDSTLKIQPAKLEDSAVYLCASSPRGLGDPDTQYFGPGTRLTVL.

This clone came up once. This sequence joins TRBV28 and TRBJ2-7; D may match TRBD1 or TRBD2 (5 bases each). V was shortened by 5 bases and J by 0 bases, with 11 bases between the two germline ends. CDR1 is MDHEN and CDR2 is SYDVKM in the germline V gene. The CDR3 is 14 amino acids. The CDR3 region is CASSPLGVSYEQYF. The DNA of the CDR3 is TGTGCCAGCAGTCCACTGGGGGTCTCCTACGAGCAGTACTTC.

The chain couples TRBV7-2 to TRBJ2-3; TRBD2 matches at 7 bases. CDR1 SGHTA and CDR2 FQGNSA come from the germline V gene. V lost 4 bases to trimming and J lost 11 bases; unmatched junction nucleotides: 18. This CDR3 comprises 16 residues. This CDR3 reads CASSSHLAVPQIKQYF. The CDR3 coding sequence is TGTGCCAGCAGCTCACATCTAGCGGTCCCCCAAATAAAGCAGTATTTT.

J is TRBJ2-1 and V is TRBV5-4; D is unresolved. V lost 1 base, J lost 3 bases, and 11 bases lay in between. The length of the CDR3 is 15 residues. CDR1 is SGHNT and CDR2 is YYREEE in the germline V gene (reference sequence). As DNA, the CDR3 is TGTGCCAGCAGCTTGCCTGGGAACCTCTACAATGAGCAGTTCTTC. Protein: CASSLPGNLYNEQFF.

The rearrangement uses TRBV9 and TRBJ2-2; possibly TRBD2 for D (5 bases). The CDR3 spans 13 residues. With 5 bases removed from V and 4 bases from J, the gap between germline ends came to 9 bases. The germline V gene encodes CDR1 SGDLS and CDR2 YYNGEE. The CDR3 coding sequence is TGTGCCAGCAGGGAGGCCGTCACCGGGGAGCTGTTTTTT. Protein: CASREAVTGELFF. Using reference TRBV9 and TRBJ2-2 for the parts outside the CDR3, the full variable domain is DSGVTQTPKHLITATGQRVTLRCSPRSGDLSVYWYQQSLDQGLQFLIQYYNGEERAKGNILERFSAQQFPDLHSELNLSSLELGDSALYFCASREAVTGELFFGEGSRLTVL.

The V call is TRBV6-5, the J call TRBJ2-7, with 12 nucleotides matching TRBD2. Germline V lookup: CDR1 MNHEY, CDR2 SVGAGI. The CDR3 totals 16 residues. The junction had 11 bases not matched to a gene; V was cut back by 4 bases and J by 7 bases. The chain's CDR3 is CASSSKSSGGAGEQYF. As DNA, the CDR3 is TGTGCCAGCAGTTCCAAATCTAGCGGGGGGGCCGGGGAGCAGTACTTC.

The chain couples TRBV6-5 to TRBJ1-6; D is unresolved. V gave up 2 bases and J gave up 7 bases, with 15 bases separating them. The CDR3 is 16 residues long. Germline values: CDR1 MNHEY, CDR2 SVGAGI. The CDR3 sequence: CASSYVAVHGNSPLHF. Here the CDR3 DNA reads TGTGCCAGCAGTTACGTAGCAGTCCATGGGAATTCACCCCTCCACTTT.

In this sample, this clone turned up once. V and J are TRBV29-1 and TRBJ1-4; tentative D call: TRBD1 (5 bases). The V and J ends lost 7 bases and 4 bases respectively, with 13 bases between them. Germline loops: CDR1 SQVTM, CDR2 ANQGSEA. This CDR3 comprises 13 residues. The CDR3 DNA reads as TGCAGCGCCCTAGACAGCCGTAATGAAAAACTGTTTTTT. It codes for CSALDSRNEKLFF.

The CDR3 sequence is CASSGPDSYEQYF. The CDR3, as DNA: TGCGCCAGCAGTGGCCCGGACTCCTACGAGCAGTACTTC. The chain employs TRBV10-1 and TRBJ2-7; no firm D call. The germline CDR1 and CDR2 sequences are WNHNN and SYGVQD (reference sequence). The CDR3 runs to 13 residues. The germline V and J ends were trimmed by 4 bases and 0 bases, with 7 bases remaining between them.

The J gene is TRBJ2-7, the V gene TRBV12-5; 8 bases agree with TRBD1. CDR1 is LGHNT and CDR2 is FRNRAP in the germline V gene. The CDR3 totals 17 residues. With 2 bases clipped from V and 4 bases from J, the junction kept 13 bases outside the gene matches. CDR3 in amino acids: CASGLLPRQGLKYEQYF. For the CDR3, the DNA is TGTGCTAGTGGTTTGCTCCCTCGACAGGGGTTGAAGTACGAGCAGTACTTC.

The chain couples TRBV7-3 to TRBJ1-2; 9 positions agree with TRBD1. V lost 5 bases and J lost 8; bases outside the gene matches: 9. Germline CDR1 is SGHTA and CDR2 is FQGTGA. This CDR3 is 14 amino acids long. The CDR3 DNA reads as TGTGCCAGCAGCCTAGGGGACAGGGAAGACGGCTACACCTTC. Amino acids: CASSLGDREDGYTF.

This chain uses TRBV6-6 with TRBJ1-2; no clear D gene. There are 12 residues in the CDR3. V was shortened by 6 bases and J by 8 bases, with 13 bases between the two germline ends. The germline gives CDR1 MNHNY, CDR2 SVGAGI (reference sequence). This CDR3 is CASRPTAEGYTF. The CDR3 nucleotides read TGTGCCAGCAGGCCGACCGCGGAGGGCTACACCTTC.

To note about this clone: The same CDR3 can be traced to other DNA sequences in this sample. V usage is TRBV6-5 and J usage is TRBJ2-7; D perhaps matches TRBD1 (6 bases). Germline values: CDR1 MNHEY, CDR2 SVGAGI. The V end lost 0 bases, the J end lost 0 bases, and 9 bases lay between the germline ends. The CDR3 contains 15 residues. The CDR3 DNA is TGTGCCAGCAGTTACTCCGGACAGCCCTCCTACGAGCAGTACTTC. Its protein product is CASSYSGQPSYEQYF.

The rearrangement links TRBV6-1 to TRBJ1-2; D perhaps matches TRBD1 (5 bases). There are 13 residues in the CDR3. The germline V gene encodes CDR1 MNHNS and CDR2 SASEGT. V was shortened by 9 bases and J by 3 bases, with 14 bases between the two germline ends. The CDR3 coding sequence is TGTGCCAGTAGAGGGGCCGGAGACTATGGCTACACCTTC. Its translation is CASRGAGDYGYTF.

The chain carries TRBV2 and TRBJ2-1; TRBD2 matches at 10 bases. The CDR3 has 14 residues. With V trimmed by 9 bases and J by 8 bases, 10 bases remained unmatched. The germline gives CDR1 SNHLY, CDR2 FYNNEI. CDR3 nucleotides: TGTGCCAGTCAGAGGCTAGCGGGAGTCCATGAGCAGTTCTTC. Translation gives CASQRLAGVHEQFF.

This clone was recorded only once. This sequence joins TRBV30 and TRBJ2-1; 9 bases line up with TRBD2. V dropped 1 base and J dropped 3; count of bases not matched to a gene: 4. Germline CDR1 reads GTSNPN; CDR2 reads SVGIG (reference sequence). The CDR3 is 15 amino acids. CDR3 coding DNA: TGTGCCTGGAGTGCCTGGACTAGCGACTACAATGAGCAGTTCTTC. It encodes CAWSAWTSDYNEQFF.